The 22 T cell receptor beta chains listed next were all sequenced from one sample in a study of blood T cell repertoires in COVID-19. Profiled with immunoSEQ multiplex PCR; TCRdb holds only in-frame clones, not every one. The sample has about 120,000 clones; about 84% are singletons. Material: peripheral blood. Receptors originate from a man aged 60 to 75 with acute or convalescent COVID-19.

The V call is TRBV5-1, the J call TRBJ2-7; 12 nucleotides line up with TRBD1. V gave up 3 bases and J gave up 5 bases; unmatched junction bases: 3. The CDR3 runs to 14 residues. The germline gives CDR1 SGHRS, CDR2 YFSETQ. CDR3 amino acids: CASSWGTGGNEQYF. In DNA form, the CDR3 reads TGCGCCAGCAGCTGGGGGACAGGGGGCAACGAGCAGTACTTC. The full variable domain, completed using reference TRBV5-1 and TRBJ2-7, is KAGVTQTPRYLIKTRGQQVTLSCSPISGHRSVSWYQQTPGQGLQFLFEYFSETQRNKGNFPGRFSGRQFSNSRSEMNVSTLELGDSALYLCASSWGTGGNEQYFGPGTRLTVT.

The chain has TRBV19 and TRBJ2-7; unclear D gene. Trimming took 5 bases from V and 0 from J, leaving 11 bases between them. The CDR3 is made up of 14 amino acids. Germline V gives CDR1 LNHDA, CDR2 SQIVND (reference sequence). This chain's CDR3 is CASSPRASSYEQYF. The DNA of the CDR3 is TGTGCCAGTAGTCCCCGAGCGAGCTCCTACGAGCAGTACTTC.

The chain joins TRBV25-1 to TRBJ1-4; the match to TRBD1 covers 8 bases. V trimming: 0 bases; J trimming: 5 bases; junction bases outside the gene matches: 2. CDR3 length equals 15 residues. The germline V gene encodes CDR1 MGHDK and CDR2 SYGVNS. This CDR3 is CASSEYHRGNEKLFF. CDR3 coding DNA: TGTGCCAGCAGTGAATATCACAGGGGGAATGAAAAACTGTTTTTT.

The chain combines TRBV19 with TRBJ2-2, with 7 bases that match TRBD1. Trimming removed 3 bases from V and 2 bases from J; junction bases left unmatched: 6. The germline V gene has CDR1 LNHDA and CDR2 SQIVND (reference sequence). This CDR3 has 16 residues. The CDR3 DNA reads TGTGCCAGTAGTATCCCCGGGACAGTAAACACCGGGGAGCTGTTTTTT. Amino acids: CASSIPGTVNTGELFF.

V and J are TRBV9 and TRBJ1-1; tentatively, D is TRBD1 (5 bases). V lost 3 bases and J lost 2, with 14 bases in between. The germline V gene has CDR1 SGDLS and CDR2 YYNGEE. This CDR3 region has 15 residues. DNA of the CDR3: TGTGCCAGCAGCGCCTGGGGGGGTACCAACACTGAAGCTTTCTTT. This sequence encodes CASSAWGGTNTEAFF.

Concerning this clone: Compared with germline, one end of the junction differs, possibly owing to a read error. The chain is built from TRBV28 and TRBJ2-4, with a weak D call TRBD2 (6 bases). Germline assignment: CDR1 MDHEN and CDR2 SYDVKM. The CDR3 sequence is 16 residues long. Here the CDR3 DNA reads TGCGGGAGCCGAGGACGGATAGACTCACCCAAAAACATTCAGTACTTC. Translating gives CGSRGRIDSPKNIQYF.

The chain carries TRBV2 and TRBJ2-2; TRBD2 is a possible D gene (6 bases). The CDR3 totals 14 residues. The V and J ends lost 4 bases and 5 bases respectively, with 11 bases between them. The germline V gene has CDR1 SNHLY and CDR2 FYNNEI. The CDR3 nucleotides read TGTGCCAGCAGTGGGAGGGGTAGGACCGGGGAGCTGTTTTTT. This sequence encodes CASSGRGRTGELFF.

The J gene is TRBJ2-1, the V gene TRBV5-4; tentatively, D is TRBD2 (6 bases). The CDR3 extends over 17 amino acids. The germline V and J ends were trimmed by 0 bases and 8 bases, with 21 bases remaining between them. Germline V gene lookup returns CDR1 SGHNT and CDR2 YYREEE (reference sequence). The CDR3 DNA reads TGTGCCAGCAGCTTGGGGGGGACTCGGAGCCTTCTGGATGAGCAGTTCTTC. This encodes CASSLGGTRSLLDEQFF.

The chain employs TRBV6-4 and TRBJ2-2; 7 nucleotides line up with TRBD2. CDR1 and CDR2 (germline): MRHNA, SNTAGT. V shed 8 bases, J shed 0 bases, and the junction held 3 bases outside the gene matches. The CDR3 length is 14 residues. The CDR3 loop reads CASPGGSNTGELFF. The CDR3 DNA follows: TGTGCCAGCCCGGGAGGATCGAACACCGGGGAGCTGTTTTTT.

Only one count was recorded for this clone. The V and J genes are TRBV29-1 and TRBJ2-7; TRBD1 aligns across 9 bases. CDR3 length equals 13 residues. Trimming removed 4 bases from V and 4 bases from J; junction bases left unmatched: 5. Looked up from germline, CDR1 is SQVTM and CDR2 is ANQGSEA. CDR3 sequence: CSVGQGGGYEQYF. The CDR3, as DNA: TGCAGCGTTGGACAGGGGGGAGGTTACGAGCAGTACTTC.

J is TRBJ2-7 and V is TRBV7-9, with TRBD2 as a possible D gene (7 bases). Trimming left V 2 bases short and J 6 bases short, with 14 bases between. From germline, CDR1 is SEHNR and CDR2 FQNEAQ (reference sequence). This CDR3 has 14 residues. The CDR3 spells CASSLKRGASEQYF. In nucleotides, the CDR3 is TGTGCCAGCAGCTTAAAACGGGGGGCGTCCGAGCAGTACTTC. Drawing the rest from reference TRBV7-9 and TRBJ2-7, the complete variable domain is DTGVSQNPRHKITKRGQNVTFRCDPISEHNRLYWYRQTLGQGPEFLTYFQNEAQLEKSRLLSDRFSAERPKGSFSTLEIQRTEQGDSAMYLCASSLKRGASEQYFGPGTRLTVT.

The chain has TRBV5-1 and TRBJ1-1, with TRBD1 matching over 7 bases. V shed 0 bases and J 5 bases; nucleotides not matched to a gene: 4. Germline values: CDR1 SGHRS, CDR2 YFSETQ. The CDR3 totals 14 residues. The DNA for the CDR3 is TGCGCCAGCAGCTTGGGACAGGGAGAGACTGAAGCTTTCTTT. This translates into CASSLGQGETEAFF.

The rearrangement links TRBV7-3 to TRBJ1-4; D is perhaps TRBD1 (5 bases). Germline V lookup: CDR1 SGHTA, CDR2 FQGTGA. The CDR3 consists of 13 residues. The V and J ends lost 6 bases and 6 bases respectively, with 11 bases between them. The CDR3 spells CASSQGYDEKLFF. As DNA, the CDR3 is TGTGCCAGCAGTCAGGGTTACGATGAAAAACTGTTTTTT. The complete variable domain, with remaining parts taken from reference TRBV7-3 and TRBJ1-4, reads GAGVSQTPSNKVTEKGKYVELRCDPISGHTALYWYRQSLGQGPEFLIYFQGTGAADDSGLPNDRFFAVRPEGSVSTLKIQRTERGDSAVYLCASSQGYDEKLFFGSGTQLSVL.

CDR3 protein: CASSPGQGAWTEAFF. The CDR3 region has the DNA TGTGCCAGCAGTCCGGGACAGGGGGCGTGGACTGAAGCTTTCTTT. V usage is TRBV28 and J usage is TRBJ1-1; 12 bases are shared with TRBD1. Germline V gives CDR1 MDHEN, CDR2 SYDVKM. The length of the CDR3 is 15 residues. Trimming at V came to 5 bases and at J to 5 bases, leaving 6 bases not matched to a gene.

The gene calls are TRBV24-1 and TRBJ2-4; TRBD2 might be the D (5 bases). Trimming took off 10 bases at V and 8 bases at J, with 20 bases between the two ends. This CDR3 is 14 amino acids long. Germline V gene lookup returns CDR1 KGHDR and CDR2 SFDVKD. CDR3 loop: CATSSPGLPDIQYF. In nucleotides, the CDR3 is TGTGCCACAAGTTCACCGGGATTGCCGGACATTCAGTACTTC.

This rearrangement joins TRBV28 to TRBJ2-7, with 9 positions matching TRBD2. Germline CDR1 and CDR2: MDHEN and SYDVKM. The trim removed 7 bases at V and 2 bases at J, leaving 3 bases unmatched. The length of the CDR3 is 13 residues. The CDR3 is CASNQREAYEQYF. The CDR3 DNA reads TGTGCCAGCAACCAGCGGGAGGCCTACGAGCAGTACTTC.

The chain recombines TRBV29-1 with TRBJ1-1, with D perhaps TRBD1 (6 bases). V lost 6 bases and J 1 base, leaving 15 bases between the germline ends. Germline V gene sequence: CDR1 SQVTM, CDR2 ANQGSEA. The CDR3 is 14 amino acids. CDR3 sequence: CSVIEQGANTEAFF. For the CDR3, the DNA is TGCAGCGTGATCGAACAGGGCGCGAACACTGAAGCTTTCTTT. Based on the CDR3 plus reference TRBV29-1 and TRBJ1-1, the full variable domain is SAVISQKPSRDICQRGTSLTIQCQVDSQVTMMFWYRQQPGQSLTLIATANQGSEATYESGFVIDKFPISRPNLTFSTLTVSNMSPEDSSIYLCSVIEQGANTEAFFGQGTRLTVV.

This rearrangement joins TRBV5-8 to TRBJ2-5; D gene uncertain. The germline V and J ends were trimmed by 3 bases and 5 bases, with 17 bases remaining between them. The length of the CDR3 is 15 residues. Germline V gene sequence: CDR1 SGHTS, CDR2 YDEGEE. The DNA of the CDR3 is TGTGCCAGCAGCTCCACCAATCGTAGAAGCGAGACCCAGTACTTC. Its translation: CASSSTNRRSETQYF. The variable domain in full, with the rest retrieved from reference TRBV5-8 and TRBJ2-5, is EAGVTQSPTHLIKTRGQQATLRCSPISGHTSVYWYQQALGLGLQFLLWYDEGEERNRGNFPPRFSGRQFPNYSSELNVNALELEDSALYLCASSSTNRRSETQYFGPGTRLLVL.

The V call is TRBV12-3 or TRBV12-4, the J call TRBJ1-2, with D possibly matching TRBD1 (6 bases). V shed 6 bases and J shed 8 bases, with 16 bases lying between them. The CDR3 is made up of 13 amino acids. The CDR3 DNA reads as TGTGCCAGCAGCCCGGGGGGGGGCTACGGCTACACCTTC. It codes for CASSPGGGYGYTF.

The chain carries TRBV14 and TRBJ2-2; no firm D call. The CDR3 sequence is 13 residues long. Trimming left V 4 bases short and J 3 bases short, with 6 bases between. Germline V lookup: CDR1 SGHDN, CDR2 FVKESK. CDR3 nucleotides: TGTGCCAGCAGCCGGCAGGACACCGGGGAGCTGTTTTTT. It specifies CASSRQDTGELFF.

The V call is TRBV28, the J call TRBJ2-3; 10 bases align to TRBD1. The CDR3 totals 12 residues. Trimming removed 2 bases from V and 10 bases from J; junction bases left unmatched: 0. Germline V gives CDR1 MDHEN, CDR2 SYDVKM. This CDR3 is CASSLGTGAQYF. In DNA form, the CDR3 reads TGTGCCAGCAGTTTAGGGACAGGGGCGCAGTATTTT.

This chain uses TRBV10-2 with TRBJ2-2, with 7 bases fitting TRBD2. Germline CDR1 is WSHSY and CDR2 is SAAADI. V lost 3 bases, J lost 8 bases, and 6 bases stayed unmatched. There are 14 residues in the CDR3. Written as DNA, the CDR3 is TGCGCCAGCAGTGATGTCAGCGGGAAAGGGGAGCTGTTTTTT. Protein sequence: CASSDVSGKGELFF.